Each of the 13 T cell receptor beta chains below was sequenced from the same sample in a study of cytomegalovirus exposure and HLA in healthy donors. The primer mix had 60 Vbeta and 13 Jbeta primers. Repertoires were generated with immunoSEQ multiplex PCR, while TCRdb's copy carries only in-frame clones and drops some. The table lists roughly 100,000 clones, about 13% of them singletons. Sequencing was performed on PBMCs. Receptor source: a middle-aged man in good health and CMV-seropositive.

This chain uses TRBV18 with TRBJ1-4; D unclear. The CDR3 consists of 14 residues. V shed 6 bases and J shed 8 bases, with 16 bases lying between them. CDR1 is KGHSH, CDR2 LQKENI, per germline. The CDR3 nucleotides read TGTGCCAGCTCCAACGAGGCCTTTCCCGAAAAACTGTTTTTT. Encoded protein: CASSNEAFPEKLFF.

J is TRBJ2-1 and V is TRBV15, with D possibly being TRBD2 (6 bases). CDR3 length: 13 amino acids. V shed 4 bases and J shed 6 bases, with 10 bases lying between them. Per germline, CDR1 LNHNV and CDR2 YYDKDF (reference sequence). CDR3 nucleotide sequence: TGTGCCACCAGCACGGGGGTCGGCAATGAGCAGTTCTTC. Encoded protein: CATSTGVGNEQFF.

Here the CDR3 DNA reads TGTGCCAGTAGTATATCCGTAACTAGCACAGATACGCAGTATTTT. It encodes CASSISVTSTDTQYF. The rearrangement uses TRBV19 and TRBJ2-3; D remains unclear. CDR1 and CDR2 (germline): LNHDA, SQIVND (reference sequence). V dropped 2 bases and J dropped 0 bases, with 9 bases sitting between them. The length of the CDR3 is 15 residues.

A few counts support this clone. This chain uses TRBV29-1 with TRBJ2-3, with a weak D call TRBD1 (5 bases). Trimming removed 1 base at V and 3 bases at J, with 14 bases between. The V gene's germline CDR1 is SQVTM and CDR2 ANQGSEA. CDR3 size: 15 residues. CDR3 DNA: TGCAGCGTTGAAGCACGCGGTCAGGGAACAGATACGCAGTATTTT. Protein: CSVEARGQGTDTQYF.

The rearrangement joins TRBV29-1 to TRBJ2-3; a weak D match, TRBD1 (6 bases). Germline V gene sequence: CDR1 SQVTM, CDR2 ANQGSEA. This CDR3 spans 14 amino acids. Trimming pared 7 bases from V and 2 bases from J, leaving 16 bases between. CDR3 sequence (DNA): TGCAGCGCGAGACAGGAGACCTACACAGATACGCAGTATTTT. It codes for CSARQETYTDTQYF.

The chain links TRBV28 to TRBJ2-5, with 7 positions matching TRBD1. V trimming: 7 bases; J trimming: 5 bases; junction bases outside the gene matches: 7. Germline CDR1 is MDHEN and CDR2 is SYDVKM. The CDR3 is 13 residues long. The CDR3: CASMKGGRETQYF. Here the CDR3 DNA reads TGTGCCAGCATGAAAGGGGGCAGGGAGACCCAGTACTTC. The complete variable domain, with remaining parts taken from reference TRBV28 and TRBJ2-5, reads DVKVTQSSRYLVKRTGEKVFLECVQDMDHENMFWYRQDPGLGLRLIYFSYDVKMKEKGDIPEGYSVSREKKERFSLILESASTNQTSMYLCASMKGGRETQYFGPGTRLLVL.

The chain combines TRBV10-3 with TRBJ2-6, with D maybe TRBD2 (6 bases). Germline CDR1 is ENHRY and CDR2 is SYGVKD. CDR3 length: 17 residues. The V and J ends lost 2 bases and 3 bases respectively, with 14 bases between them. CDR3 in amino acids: CAISETRDFIGANVLTF. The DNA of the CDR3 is TGTGCCATCAGTGAGACGAGGGACTTTATTGGGGCCAACGTCCTGACTTTC.

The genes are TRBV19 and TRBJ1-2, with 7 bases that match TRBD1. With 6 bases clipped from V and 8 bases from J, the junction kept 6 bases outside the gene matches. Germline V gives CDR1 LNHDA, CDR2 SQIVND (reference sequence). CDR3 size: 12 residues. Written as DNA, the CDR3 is TGTGCCAGTAGATACAACAGGGGCGGCTACACCTTC. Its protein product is CASRYNRGGYTF.

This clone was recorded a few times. The CDR3 nucleotides read TGCAGCGTTGGGAAGACAGGGGGCAACGAGCAGTTCTTC. Residues: CSVGKTGGNEQFF. The gene calls are TRBV29-1 and TRBJ2-1; TRBD1 agrees at 10 bases. The CDR3 loop spans 13 amino acids. From germline, CDR1 is SQVTM and CDR2 ANQGSEA. The V segment lost 4 bases and the J segment 10 bases; nucleotides outside the gene matches: 7.

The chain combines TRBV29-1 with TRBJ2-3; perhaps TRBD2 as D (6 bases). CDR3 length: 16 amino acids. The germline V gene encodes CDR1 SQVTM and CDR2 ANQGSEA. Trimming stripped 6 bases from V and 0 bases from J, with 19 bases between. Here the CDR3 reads CSVGVSAGPSTDTQYF. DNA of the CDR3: TGCAGCGTGGGGGTATCGGCGGGGCCTAGCACAGATACGCAGTATTTT.

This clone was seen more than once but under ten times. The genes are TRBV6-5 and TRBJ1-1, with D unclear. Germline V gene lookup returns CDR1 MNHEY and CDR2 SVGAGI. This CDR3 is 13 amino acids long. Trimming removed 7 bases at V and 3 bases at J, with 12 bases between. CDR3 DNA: TGTGCCAGCAACACACTATGGGACACTGAAGCTTTCTTT. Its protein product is CASNTLWDTEAFF.

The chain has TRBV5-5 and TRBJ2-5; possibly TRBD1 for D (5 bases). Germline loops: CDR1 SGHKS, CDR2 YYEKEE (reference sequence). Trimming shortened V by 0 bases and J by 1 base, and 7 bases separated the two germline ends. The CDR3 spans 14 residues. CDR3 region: CASSLEQAQETQYF. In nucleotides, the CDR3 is TGTGCCAGCAGCTTGGAACAGGCCCAAGAGACCCAGTACTTC.

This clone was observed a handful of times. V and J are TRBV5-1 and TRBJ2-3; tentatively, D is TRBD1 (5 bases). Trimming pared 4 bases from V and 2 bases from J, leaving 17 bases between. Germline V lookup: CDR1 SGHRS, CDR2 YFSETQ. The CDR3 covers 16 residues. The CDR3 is CASSPAGGHFTDTQYF. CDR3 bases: TGCGCCAGCAGCCCGGCCGGCGGACATTTCACAGATACGCAGTATTTT.